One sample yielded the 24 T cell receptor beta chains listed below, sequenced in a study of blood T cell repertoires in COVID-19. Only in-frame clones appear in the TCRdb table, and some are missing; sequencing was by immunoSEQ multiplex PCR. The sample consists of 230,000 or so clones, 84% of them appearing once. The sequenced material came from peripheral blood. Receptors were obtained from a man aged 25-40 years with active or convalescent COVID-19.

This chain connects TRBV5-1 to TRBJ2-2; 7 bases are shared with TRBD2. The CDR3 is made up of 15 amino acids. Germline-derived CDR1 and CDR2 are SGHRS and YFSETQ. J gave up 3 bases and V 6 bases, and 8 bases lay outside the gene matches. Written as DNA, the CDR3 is TGCGCCAGCACCTCTTCGGGAGGCGACACCGGGGAGCTGTTTTTT. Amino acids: CASTSSGGDTGELFF.

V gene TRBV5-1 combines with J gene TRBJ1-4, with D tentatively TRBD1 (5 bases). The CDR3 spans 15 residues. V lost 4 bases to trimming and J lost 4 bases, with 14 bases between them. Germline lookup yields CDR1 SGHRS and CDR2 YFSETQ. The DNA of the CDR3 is TGCGCCAGCAGCAAATTGGGGCAGCTTAATGAAAAACTGTTTTTT. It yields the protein CASSKLGQLNEKLFF.

This chain's CDR3 is CASSLVIGVETQYF. The CDR3 DNA sequence: TGTGCCAGCAGCTTGGTTATAGGGGTGGAGACCCAGTACTTC. V and J are TRBV5-6 and TRBJ2-5; weak D call: TRBD1 (5 bases). V was trimmed by 0 bases and J by 5 bases, leaving 11 bases between them. The CDR3 totals 14 residues. Germline-derived CDR1 and CDR2 are SGHDT and YYEEEE.

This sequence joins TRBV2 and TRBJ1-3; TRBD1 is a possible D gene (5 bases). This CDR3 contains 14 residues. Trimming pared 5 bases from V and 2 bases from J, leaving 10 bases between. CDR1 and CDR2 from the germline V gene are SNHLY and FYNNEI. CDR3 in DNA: TGTGCCAGCAGTTGGAGACAGACTGGAAACACCATATATTTT. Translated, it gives CASSWRQTGNTIYF.

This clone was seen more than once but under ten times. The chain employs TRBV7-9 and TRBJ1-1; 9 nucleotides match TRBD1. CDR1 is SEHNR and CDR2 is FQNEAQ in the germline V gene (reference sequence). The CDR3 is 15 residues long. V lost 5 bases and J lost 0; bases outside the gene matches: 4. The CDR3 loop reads CASSPWTGVNTEAFF. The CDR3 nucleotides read TGTGCCAGCAGCCCTTGGACAGGGGTGAACACTGAAGCTTTCTTT.

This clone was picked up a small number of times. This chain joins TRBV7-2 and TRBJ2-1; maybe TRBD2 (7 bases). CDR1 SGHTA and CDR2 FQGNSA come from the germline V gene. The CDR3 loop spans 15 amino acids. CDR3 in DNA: TGTGCTACATCGCAAGGGGGGGAGGGCTACAATGAGCAGTTCTTC. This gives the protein CATSQGGEGYNEQFF.

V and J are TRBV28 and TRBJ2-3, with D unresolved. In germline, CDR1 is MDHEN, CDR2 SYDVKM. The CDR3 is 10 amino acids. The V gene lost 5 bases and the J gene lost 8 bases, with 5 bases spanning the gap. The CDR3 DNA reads TGTGCCAGCAGTCGAGCTACGCAGTATTTT. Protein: CASSRATQYF.

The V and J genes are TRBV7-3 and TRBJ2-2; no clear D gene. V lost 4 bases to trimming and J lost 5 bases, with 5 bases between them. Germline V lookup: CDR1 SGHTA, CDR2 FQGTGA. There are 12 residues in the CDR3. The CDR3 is CASSSPTGELFF. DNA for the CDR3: TGTGCCAGCAGCTCCCCTACCGGGGAGCTGTTTTTT.

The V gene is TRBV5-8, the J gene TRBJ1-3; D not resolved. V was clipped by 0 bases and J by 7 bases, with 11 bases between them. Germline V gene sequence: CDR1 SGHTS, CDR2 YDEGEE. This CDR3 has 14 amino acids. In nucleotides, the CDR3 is TGTGCCAGCAGCTTGGGGGAGCTGGGGAACACCATATATTTT. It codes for CASSLGELGNTIYF.

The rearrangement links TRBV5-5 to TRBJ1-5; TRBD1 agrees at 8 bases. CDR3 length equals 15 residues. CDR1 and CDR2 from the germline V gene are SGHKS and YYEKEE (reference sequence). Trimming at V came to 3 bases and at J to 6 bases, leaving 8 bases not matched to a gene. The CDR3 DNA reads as TGTGCCAGCAGCTCAACCGGGACAGGAGGTCAGCCCCAGCATTTT. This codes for CASSSTGTGGQPQHF.

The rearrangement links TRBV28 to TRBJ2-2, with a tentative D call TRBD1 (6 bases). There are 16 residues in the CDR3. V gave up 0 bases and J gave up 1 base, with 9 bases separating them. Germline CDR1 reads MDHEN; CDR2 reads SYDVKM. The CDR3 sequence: CASSLWPGQNTGELFF. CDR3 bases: TGTGCCAGCAGTTTATGGCCGGGACAGAACACCGGGGAGCTGTTTTTT.

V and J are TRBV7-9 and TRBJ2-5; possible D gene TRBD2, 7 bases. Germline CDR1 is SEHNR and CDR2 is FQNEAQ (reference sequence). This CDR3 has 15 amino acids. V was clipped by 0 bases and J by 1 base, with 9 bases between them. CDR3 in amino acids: CASSLAGGLQETQYF. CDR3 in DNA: TGTGCCAGCAGCTTAGCCGGGGGGCTCCAAGAGACCCAGTACTTC.

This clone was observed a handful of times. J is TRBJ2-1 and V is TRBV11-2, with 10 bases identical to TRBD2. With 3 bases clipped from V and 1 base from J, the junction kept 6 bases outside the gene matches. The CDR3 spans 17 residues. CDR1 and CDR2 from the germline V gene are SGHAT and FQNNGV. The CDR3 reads CASSFRISGGSYNEQFF. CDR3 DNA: TGTGCCAGCAGCTTTCGGATTAGCGGGGGGTCCTACAATGAGCAGTTCTTC.

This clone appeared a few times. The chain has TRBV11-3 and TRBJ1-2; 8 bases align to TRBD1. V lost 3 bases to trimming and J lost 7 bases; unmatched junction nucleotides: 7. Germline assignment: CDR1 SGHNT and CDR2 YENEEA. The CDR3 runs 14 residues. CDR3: CASSLRQGASGYTF. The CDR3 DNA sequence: TGTGCCAGCAGCTTGAGGCAGGGGGCGTCTGGCTACACCTTC.

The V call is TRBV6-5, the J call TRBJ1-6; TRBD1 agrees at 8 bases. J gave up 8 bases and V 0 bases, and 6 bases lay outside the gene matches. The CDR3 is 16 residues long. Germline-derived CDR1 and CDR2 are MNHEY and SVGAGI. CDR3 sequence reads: CASSYSWTGLHSPLHF. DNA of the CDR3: TGTGCCAGCAGTTACTCCTGGACAGGGTTACATTCACCCCTCCACTTT.

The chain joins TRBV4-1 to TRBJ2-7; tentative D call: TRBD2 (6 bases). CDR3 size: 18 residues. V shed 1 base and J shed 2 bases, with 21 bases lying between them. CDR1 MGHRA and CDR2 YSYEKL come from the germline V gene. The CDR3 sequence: CASSQVYNIGRRAYEQYF. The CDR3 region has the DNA TGCGCCAGCAGCCAAGTTTATAATATCGGACGGAGGGCCTACGAGCAGTACTTC.

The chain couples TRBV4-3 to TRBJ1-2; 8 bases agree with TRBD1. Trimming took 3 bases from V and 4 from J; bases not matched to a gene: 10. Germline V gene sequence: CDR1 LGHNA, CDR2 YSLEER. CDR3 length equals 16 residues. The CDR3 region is CASSQAAVQGAYGYTF. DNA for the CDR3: TGCGCCAGCAGCCAGGCAGCCGTCCAGGGGGCCTATGGCTACACCTTC.

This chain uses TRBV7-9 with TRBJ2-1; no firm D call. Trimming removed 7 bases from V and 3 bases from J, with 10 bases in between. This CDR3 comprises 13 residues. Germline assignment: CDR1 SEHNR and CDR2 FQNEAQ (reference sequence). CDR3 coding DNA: TGTGCCAGCACCCCCCCTCTCTACAATGAGCAGTTCTTC. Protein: CASTPPLYNEQFF.

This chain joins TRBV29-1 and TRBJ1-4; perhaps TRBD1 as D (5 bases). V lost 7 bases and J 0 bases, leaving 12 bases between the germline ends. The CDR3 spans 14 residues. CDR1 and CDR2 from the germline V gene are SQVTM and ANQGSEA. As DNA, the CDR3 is TGCAGCGCAACTTCGGGGGCAACTAATGAAAAACTGTTTTTT. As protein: CSATSGATNEKLFF. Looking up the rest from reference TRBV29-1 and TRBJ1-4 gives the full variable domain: SAVISQKPSRDICQRGTSLTIQCQVDSQVTMMFWYRQQPGQSLTLIATANQGSEATYESGFVIDKFPISRPNLTFSTLTVSNMSPEDSSIYLCSATSGATNEKLFFGSGTQLSVL.

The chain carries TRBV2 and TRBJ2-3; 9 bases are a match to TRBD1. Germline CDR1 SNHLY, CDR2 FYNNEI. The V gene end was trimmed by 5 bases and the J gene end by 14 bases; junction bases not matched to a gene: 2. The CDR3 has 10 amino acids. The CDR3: CASSTGQGYF. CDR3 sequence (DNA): TGTGCCAGCAGTACGGGACAGGGGTATTTT.

CDR3 residues: CASSQTGVAGYTF. In DNA form, the CDR3 reads TGTGCCAGCAGTCAGACAGGGGTTGCCGGCTACACCTTC. The chain joins TRBV27 to TRBJ1-2; TRBD1 aligns across 8 bases. V lost 5 bases, J lost 8 bases, and 7 bases stayed unmatched. Germline loops: CDR1 MNHEY, CDR2 SMNVEV (reference sequence). CDR3 length: 13 residues.

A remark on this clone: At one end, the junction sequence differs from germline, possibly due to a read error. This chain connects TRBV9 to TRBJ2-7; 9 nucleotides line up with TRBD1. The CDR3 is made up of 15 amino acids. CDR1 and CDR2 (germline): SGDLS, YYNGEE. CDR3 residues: CASSVGGQGSHEQYF. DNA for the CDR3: TGTGCCAGCAGCGTAGGGGGACAGGGCTCCCACGAGCAGTACTTC.

The CDR3 loop reads CASNPSAGGTDTQYF. The CDR3 nucleotides are TGTGCCAGCAATCCTTCAGCGGGAGGTACAGATACGCAGTATTTT. The gene calls are TRBV27 and TRBJ2-3; 9 nucleotides agree with TRBD2. The CDR3 has 15 residues. Looked up from germline, CDR1 is MNHEY and CDR2 is SMNVEV (reference sequence). The V segment lost 7 bases and the J segment 3 bases; nucleotides outside the gene matches: 8.

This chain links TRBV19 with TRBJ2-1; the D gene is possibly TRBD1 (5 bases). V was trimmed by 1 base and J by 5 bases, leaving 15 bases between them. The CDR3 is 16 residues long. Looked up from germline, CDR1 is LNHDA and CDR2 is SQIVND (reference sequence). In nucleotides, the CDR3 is TGTGCCAGTAGTATAGTGCTAGTGACAGCAAACAATGAGCAGTTCTTC. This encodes CASSIVLVTANNEQFF.